This passage covers 15 T cell receptor beta chains from one sample sequenced in a study of blood T cell repertoires in COVID-19. Method: immunoSEQ multiplex PCR; TCRdb's copy keeps in-frame clones and lacks some. There are 150,000 to 160,000 clones in the sample; just under 85% occur only once, and 25% to 30% lies in the top ten. The sequenced material came from peripheral blood. The receptors were sampled from a woman aged 55-69 years with acute or convalescent COVID-19.

V usage is TRBV7-8 and J usage is TRBJ2-7, with 7 bases matching TRBD1. CDR1 is SGHVS, CDR2 FQNEAQ, per germline. This CDR3 is 14 amino acids long. V shed 5 bases, J shed 2 bases, and the junction held 6 bases outside the gene matches. The CDR3 region has the DNA TGTGCCAGCAGCCCTGGGACAGCCGCCTACGAGCAGTACGTC. It encodes CASSPGTAAYEQYV.

The J gene is TRBJ2-7, the V gene TRBV11-2; 10 bases match TRBD1. The CDR3 is 15 residues long. CDR1 SGHAT and CDR2 FQNNGV come from the germline V gene. V gave up 4 bases and J gave up 3 bases; unmatched junction bases: 6. The CDR3 region has the DNA TGTGCCAGCAGCTCGAGGGGACAGGGGCTCTACGAGCAGTACTTC. Amino acids: CASSSRGQGLYEQYF.

The V and J genes are TRBV25-1 and TRBJ1-5, with 7 bases that match TRBD1. This CDR3 has 14 residues. The germline CDR1 and CDR2 sequences are MGHDK and SYGVNS. V was pared by 4 bases and J by 6 bases, with 6 bases of the junction left unmatched. CDR3: CASSATGVFQPQHF. CDR3 sequence (DNA): TGTGCCAGCAGTGCCACAGGGGTATTTCAGCCCCAGCATTTT. Drawing the rest from reference TRBV25-1 and TRBJ1-5, the complete variable domain is EADIYQTPRYLVIGTGKKITLECSQTMGHDKMYWYQQDPGMELHLIHYSYGVNSTEKGDLSSESTVSRIRTEHFPLTLESARPSHTSQYLCASSATGVFQPQHFGDGTRLSIL.

This clone was detected only a few times. The chain is built from TRBV12-3 or TRBV12-4 and TRBJ2-5; D remains unclear. V was pared by 3 bases and J by 4 bases, with 3 bases between. The CDR3 totals 11 residues. The CDR3 spells CASSFRETQYF. The CDR3 DNA reads TGTGCCAGCAGTTTTCGAGAGACCCAGTACTTC.

The J gene is TRBJ1-1, the V gene TRBV3-1 (or the pseudogene TRBV3-2); the D is unclear. V lost 5 bases and J 1 base, leaving 14 bases between the germline ends. CDR3 length equals 15 residues. Germline assignment: CDR1 LGHDT and CDR2 YNNKEL (reference sequence). The DNA of the CDR3 is TGTGCCAGCAGCGTGAGCCCGTCTGGGAACACTGAAGCTTTCTTT. Amino acids: CASSVSPSGNTEAFF.

The chain is built from TRBV15 and TRBJ1-4; D possibly corresponds to TRBD1 (5 bases). This CDR3 has 15 residues. Trimming cost V 1 base and J 10 bases, with 16 bases left between them. Germline values: CDR1 LNHNV, CDR2 YYDKDF (reference sequence). Here the CDR3 DNA reads TGTGCCACCAGCAGAGGCAGGGATCTCAGTGGAAAACTGTTTTTT. It specifies CATSRGRDLSGKLFF.

The rearrangement joins TRBV18 to TRBJ1-6; 8 bases map to TRBD1. The CDR3 loop spans 15 amino acids. Per the germline V gene, CDR1 is KGHSH and CDR2 is LQKENI. J lost 6 bases, V lost 5 bases, and 6 bases had no gene match. CDR3 protein: CASSSGQGGNSPLHF. The CDR3 DNA sequence: TGTGCCAGCTCATCCGGACAGGGAGGTAATTCACCCCTCCACTTT.

This clone was seen a single time. The rearrangement links TRBV21-1 to TRBJ1-2; TRBD1 is the table's D call, not checked against the DNA. TRBV21-1 is a listed pseudogene. The CDR3 extends over 15 amino acids. The CDR3 bases are TGTGCCAGCAGCGCAACCAGGTATTTTAACTATGGCTACACCTTC. Translated: CASSATRYFNYGYTF.

CDR3 loop: CASSAGLSEPQHF. The CDR3 bases are TGTGCCAGCTCAGCGGGACTCAGCGAGCCCCAGCATTTT. The rearrangement uses TRBV18 and TRBJ1-5, with TRBD1 as a possible D gene (5 bases). Trimming cost V 5 bases and J 8 bases, with 13 bases left between them. Germline V gene lookup returns CDR1 KGHSH and CDR2 LQKENI. The CDR3 is made up of 13 amino acids. Combining the CDR3 with reference TRBV18 and TRBJ1-5 gives the whole variable domain NAGVMQNPRHLVRRRGQEARLRCSPMKGHSHVYWYRQLPEEGLKFMVYLQKENIIDESGMPKERFSAEFPKEGPSILRIQQVVRGDSAAYFCASSAGLSEPQHFGDGTRLSIL.

This sequence joins TRBV14 and TRBJ1-2; 7 bases match TRBD1. J gave up 3 bases and V 2 bases, and 6 bases lay outside the gene matches. The CDR3 covers 15 residues. Germline V gives CDR1 SGHDN, CDR2 FVKESK. The CDR3 nucleotides read TGTGCCAGCAGCCAAACGACAGGGATCTACTATGGCTACACCTTC. It yields the protein CASSQTTGIYYGYTF.

The rearrangement uses TRBV10-3 and TRBJ1-2; 8 bases agree with TRBD1. Germline CDR1 is ENHRY and CDR2 is SYGVKD. The trim removed 0 bases at V and 3 bases at J, leaving 9 bases unmatched. This CDR3 contains 17 residues. Written as DNA, the CDR3 is TGTGCCATCAGTGAGTCGAGGCTGACAGGGGATGACTATGGCTACACCTTC. It codes for CAISESRLTGDDYGYTF.

This clone appeared a single time. J is TRBJ1-1 and V is TRBV2; D call uncertain. Trimming left V 5 bases short and J 4 bases short, with 8 bases between. CDR3 length: 12 amino acids. Germline CDR1 is SNHLY and CDR2 is FYNNEI. Here the CDR3 DNA reads TGTGCCAGCAGTCAGGCATCCACTGAAGCTTTCTTT. This sequence encodes CASSQASTEAFF.

This clone was picked up a small number of times. This chain connects TRBV29-1 to TRBJ1-3, with TRBD1 identical over 7 bases. CDR3 length: 15 amino acids. In germline, CDR1 is SQVTM, CDR2 ANQGSEA. V lost 4 bases, J lost 0 bases, and 6 bases stayed unmatched. CDR3 protein: CSVAQTGSSGNTIYF. The DNA of the CDR3 is TGCAGCGTTGCCCAGACAGGGTCCTCTGGAAACACCATATATTTT.

The rearrangement joins TRBV5-1 to TRBJ2-1; 7 positions agree with TRBD2. The CDR3 sequence is 14 residues long. CDR1 and CDR2 (germline): SGHRS, YFSETQ. The V segment lost 4 bases and the J segment 0 bases; nucleotides outside the gene matches: 1. The DNA of the CDR3 is TGCGCCAGCAGCGGGGGGGACTCCTACAATGAGCAGTTCTTC. It encodes CASSGGDSYNEQFF. Together with reference TRBV5-1 and TRBJ2-1, the CDR3 gives the full variable domain: KAGVTQTPRYLIKTRGQQVTLSCSPISGHRSVSWYQQTPGQGLQFLFEYFSETQRNKGNFPGRFSGRQFSNSRSEMNVSTLELGDSALYLCASSGGDSYNEQFFGPGTRLTVL.

The gene calls are TRBV5-1 and TRBJ2-7; 12 bases agree with TRBD2. This CDR3 region has 15 residues. From germline, CDR1 is SGHRS and CDR2 YFSETQ. V shed 4 bases, J shed 3 bases, and the junction held 5 bases outside the gene matches. The CDR3 loop is CASSPGLAGIYEQYF. CDR3 DNA sequence: TGCGCCAGCAGCCCCGGACTAGCGGGGATCTACGAGCAGTACTTC.